This entry lists 6 T cell receptor beta chains sequenced from one sample in a study of CD8+CD57+ T cells in acquired aplastic anemia. Selection for sequencing was limited to patients who had shown CD8+CD57+ cell expansion by flow cytometry. Genomic DNA served as template for TCR beta VDJ and CDR3 profiling. TCRdb re-called the reads with MiXCR, one entry per CDR3 protein. The sample lists approximately 250,000 distinct CDR3 sequences; approximately 79% were seen once. Sequencing was performed on sorted CD4+, CD8+, or CD8+CD57+ T cells (not recorded which) from PBMCs. These receptors were collected from a human donor with aplastic anemia.

Many counts were recorded for this clonotype. The V call is TRBV6-1, the J call TRBJ1-2, with 7 bases identical to TRBD1. The germline V gene has CDR1 MNHNS and CDR2 SASEGT. V was clipped by 7 bases and J by 0 bases; unmatched bases: 8. The CDR3 has 15 residues. The CDR3 nucleotides are TGTGCCAGCATTTACCAGGGGGTTACTAACTATGGCTACACCTTC. It is translated as CASIYQGVTNYGYTF.

This chain links TRBV7-3 with TRBJ2-1, with D maybe TRBD1 (6 bases). Trimming left V 2 bases short and J 10 bases short, with 21 bases between. The CDR3 contains 16 residues. From germline, CDR1 is SGHTA and CDR2 FQGTGA. DNA for the CDR3: TGTGCCAGCAGCTTAGGGGGCGGAAGGGAAGATGAAGAGCAGTTCTTC. This encodes CASSLGGGREDEEQFF.

A note on this clonotype: One end of the junction does not line up with germline, which may come from a read error. V is TRBV7-3 and J is TRBJ2-3; 8 bases align to TRBD1. Germline CDR1 reads SGHTA; CDR2 reads FQGTGA. The CDR3 runs to 14 residues. The CDR3 loop is CASSGAGGAADKQF. The CDR3 coding sequence is TGTGCCAGCAGCGGGGCAGGGGGCGCCGCAGATAAGCAGTTT.

The table lists this clonotype with a few counts. The chain links TRBV2 to TRBJ1-2, with a possible D match to TRBD1 (6 bases). Germline V CDR1 and CDR2: SNHLY, FYNNEI. The CDR3 length is 15 residues. Trimming removed 4 bases at V and 3 bases at J, with 15 bases between. The chain's CDR3 is CASSAVGAGDYGYTF. The CDR3 bases are TGTGCCAGCAGTGCAGTCGGGGCAGGGGACTATGGCTACACCTTC.

Of note for this clonotype: A junction end diverges from the germline sequence, so it may reflect a read error. This rearrangement joins TRBV9 to TRBJ1-1; D gene ambiguous. Germline CDR1 and CDR2: SGDLS and YYNGEE. This CDR3 contains 15 residues. The CDR3 spells CASSLDVEPKTDAFF. For the CDR3, the DNA is TGTGCCAGCAGCTTAGATGTGGAACCGAAGACTGACGCTTTCTTT.

V is TRBV9 and J is TRBJ2-7; the D call may be TRBD1 or TRBD2 (6 bases each). This CDR3 region has 15 residues. V was shortened by 4 bases and J by 9 bases, with 23 bases between the two germline ends. In germline, CDR1 is SGDLS, CDR2 YYNGEE. The CDR3: CASSLPGGGGDLQYV. DNA of the CDR3: TGTGCCAGCAGCCTGCCAGGTGGGGGCGGGGACCTGCAGTACGTC.